The 23 T cell receptor beta chains listed next were all sequenced from one sample in a study of spatial heterogeneity in lung cancer. As for time point: sample taken at primary tumor resection. Tumor, nontumor lung or frozen PBMC supplied whole RNA that was sequenced unsorted. A single record per CDR3 protein comes from TCRdb applying MiXCR to the 5' RACE reads. The profile shows tens of thousands of distinct CDR3 sequences, roughly 5.2% of them singletons. This sample comprised PBMCs, obtained at surgery. These receptors came from a male donor with early-stage non-small cell lung cancer.

This clonotype was detected ten times or more. V usage is TRBV5-4 and J usage is TRBJ2-1; D gene uncertain. There are 14 residues in the CDR3. Deletions cut 0 bases from V and 6 bases from J, with 10 bases between. CDR1 is SGHNT and CDR2 is YYREEE in the germline V gene (reference sequence). The CDR3 DNA reads TGTGCCAGCAGCTTGGATAGGCTAGGCAATGAGCAGTTCTTC. It is translated as CASSLDRLGNEQFF.

This clonotype has a count of ten or more. The rearrangement joins TRBV11-3 to TRBJ2-3; D is perhaps TRBD1 (6 bases). The CDR3 length is 15 residues. From germline, CDR1 is SGHNT and CDR2 YENEEA. V was pared by 5 bases and J by 0 bases, with 12 bases between. CDR3 in amino acids: CASSPGTTSTDTQYF. For the CDR3, the DNA is TGTGCCAGCAGCCCAGGGACAACTAGCACAGATACGCAGTATTTT.

This clonotype came up many times. The chain couples TRBV2 to TRBJ2-1; 9 bases are shared with TRBD1. The CDR3 consists of 13 residues. CDR1 SNHLY and CDR2 FYNNEI come from the germline V gene. V dropped 8 bases and J dropped 6; count of bases not matched to a gene: 5. CDR3 DNA sequence: TGTGCCAGCGGATCACAGGGGGCCAATGAGCAGTTCTTC. Translating it yields CASGSQGANEQFF.

Many counts were recorded for this clonotype. V gene TRBV5-1 combines with J gene TRBJ2-3; 13 bases are a match to TRBD2. V dropped 4 bases and J dropped 3; count of bases not matched to a gene: 5. CDR1 is SGHRS and CDR2 is YFSETQ in the germline V gene. The CDR3 has 16 residues. The CDR3 here is CASSPGLAGATDTQYF. CDR3 in DNA: TGCGCCAGCAGCCCAGGACTAGCGGGAGCGACAGATACGCAGTATTTT.

The J gene is TRBJ1-1, the V gene TRBV3-1; D gene uncertain. Germline V gene lookup returns CDR1 LGHDT and CDR2 YNNKEL (reference sequence). The length of the CDR3 is 14 residues. Trimming cost V 3 bases and J 9 bases, with 17 bases left between them. The CDR3 loop reads CASSHVAAVEKAFF. As DNA, the CDR3 is TGTGCCAGCAGCCATGTCGCGGCCGTGGAAAAAGCTTTCTTT.

This clonotype was recorded at least ten times. V usage is TRBV5-6 and J usage is TRBJ2-2; TRBD2 is a possible D gene (5 bases). The CDR3 spans 13 residues. The V gene's germline CDR1 is SGHDT and CDR2 YYEEEE. The V and J ends lost 2 bases and 4 bases respectively, with 6 bases between them. Written as DNA, the CDR3 is TGTGCCAGCAGCTTCGCGGGCACCGGGGAGCTGTTTTTT. Its protein is CASSFAGTGELFF.

This clonotype was detected only once. This chain links TRBV19 with TRBJ2-1; 11 positions match TRBD1. This CDR3 contains 14 residues. V lost 10 bases to trimming and J lost 5 bases; unmatched junction nucleotides: 7. Germline V gene lookup returns CDR1 LNHDA and CDR2 SQIVND (reference sequence). This CDR3 reads CATTGTGGHNEQFF. In nucleotides, the CDR3 is TGTGCCACCACCGGGACAGGGGGACACAATGAGCAGTTCTTC.

This clonotype has at least ten counts. This chain links TRBV20-1 with TRBJ2-7, with TRBD2 identical over 9 bases. This CDR3 has 17 amino acids. Germline-derived CDR1 and CDR2 are DFQATT and SNEGSKA (reference sequence). V was clipped by 0 bases and J by 3 bases; unmatched bases: 12. The CDR3 here is CSARERPPSGIRYEQYF. DNA for the CDR3: TGCAGTGCTAGAGAGCGCCCCCCTAGCGGGATACGCTACGAGCAGTACTTC.

This clonotype was counted at least ten times. The chain uses TRBV11-2 and TRBJ1-6, with D uncertain. V lost 5 bases to trimming and J lost 7 bases, with 12 bases between them. Looked up from germline, CDR1 is SGHAT and CDR2 is FQNNGV. The CDR3 loop spans 14 amino acids. CDR3 amino acids: CASSPTHSNSPLHF. CDR3 nucleotides: TGTGCCAGCAGCCCGACCCATTCAAATTCACCCCTCCACTTT.

This clonotype was recorded many times. The chain is built from TRBV12-3 or TRBV12-4 and TRBJ1-2, with 11 bases lining up with TRBD1. CDR3 size: 12 residues. J was trimmed by 8 bases and V by 7 bases; bases with no gene match: 3. Here the CDR3 DNA reads TGTGCCAGCACCCGGACAGGGGGCGGCTACACCTTC. Its translation: CASTRTGGGYTF.

Ten or more counts support this clonotype. J is TRBJ1-1 and V is TRBV6-1; D is undetermined. V was clipped by 6 bases and J by 4 bases, with 15 bases between them. CDR1 and CDR2 from the germline V gene are MNHNS and SASEGT. The CDR3 length is 14 residues. CDR3 residues: CASREGLVGTEAFF. CDR3 nucleotide sequence: TGTGCCAGCAGGGAGGGCCTTGTGGGCACTGAAGCTTTCTTT.

This clonotype was detected only a few times. The CDR3: CAWSKLKGDEQFF. Written as DNA, the CDR3 is TGTGCCTGGTCTAAATTAAAAGGTGATGAGCAGTTCTTC. V gene TRBV30 combines with J gene TRBJ2-1; D is ambiguous. This CDR3 comprises 13 residues. The V end lost 5 bases, the J end lost 8 bases, and 16 bases lay between the germline ends. Germline V gene sequence: CDR1 GTSNPN, CDR2 SVGIG (reference sequence). Full variable domain (remainder filled in from reference TRBV30 and TRBJ2-1): SQTIHQWPATLVQPVGSPLSLECTVEGTSNPNLYWYRQAAGRGLQLLFYSVGIGQISSEVPQNLSASRPQDRQFILSSKKLLLSDSGFYLCAWSKLKGDEQFFGPGTRLTVL.

This clonotype was seen ten or more times. The V and J genes are TRBV20-1 and TRBJ2-3; a possible D gene is TRBD2 (7 bases). This CDR3 has 14 amino acids. The V end was cut by 3 bases, the J end by 1 base, with 11 bases between. Germline CDR1 is DFQATT and CDR2 is SNEGSKA (reference sequence). This chain's CDR3 is CSASGGLGTDTQYF. CDR3 nucleotides: TGCAGTGCTAGCGGGGGGCTAGGCACAGATACGCAGTATTTT.

This clonotype was seen many times. The V gene is TRBV2, the J gene TRBJ1-2, with 7 nucleotides matching TRBD1. V shed 5 bases, J shed 4 bases, and the junction held 7 bases outside the gene matches. This CDR3 region has 14 residues. The germline V gene encodes CDR1 SNHLY and CDR2 FYNNEI. The CDR3 protein is CASSPAGQFYGYTF. CDR3 DNA: TGTGCCAGCAGTCCCGCGGGACAGTTCTATGGCTACACCTTC.

There are many counts of this clonotype. This chain connects TRBV19 to TRBJ2-2; a possible D gene is TRBD2 (5 bases). Trimming removed 5 bases from V and 4 bases from J, with 14 bases in between. CDR3 length equals 15 residues. Germline V gene lookup returns CDR1 LNHDA and CDR2 SQIVND (reference sequence). The CDR3 coding sequence is TGTGCCAGTAGTTCTCGCGGGCATAGCACCGGGGAGCTGTTTTTT. Translation gives CASSSRGHSTGELFF. The variable domain in full, completed from reference TRBV19 and TRBJ2-2, reads DGGITQSPKYLFRKEGQNVTLSCEQNLNHDAMYWYRQDPGQGLRLIYYSQIVNDFQKGDIAEGYSVSREKKESFPLTVTSAQKNPTAFYLCASSSRGHSTGELFFGEGSRLTVL.

This clonotype was seen ten or more times. This chain joins TRBV5-4 and TRBJ1-1; a weak D match, TRBD1 (6 bases). Per the germline V gene, CDR1 is SGHNT and CDR2 is YYREEE (reference sequence). The CDR3 totals 15 residues. V dropped 1 base and J dropped 4 bases, with 14 bases sitting between them. CDR3 loop: CASSLRWGAGTEAFF. The CDR3 DNA follows: TGTGCCAGCAGCTTGAGGTGGGGGGCCGGCACTGAAGCTTTCTTT. Together with reference TRBV5-4 and TRBJ1-1, the CDR3 gives the full variable domain: ETGVTQSPTHLIKTRGQQVTLRCSSQSGHNTVSWYQQALGQGPQFIFQYYREEENGRGNFPPRFSGLQFPNYSSELNVNALELDDSALYLCASSLRWGAGTEAFFGQGTRLTVV.

This clonotype was counted once. A much larger clone differs from this one at a single base, so this may be a read error. The chain joins TRBV7-9 to TRBJ2-7; D may be TRBD2 (5 bases). This CDR3 is built from 14 residues. In germline, CDR1 is SEHNR, CDR2 FQNEAQ (reference sequence). DNA of the CDR3: TGTGCCGGCAGCTTAGCCGGGGTAGTTGACGAGCAGTACTTC. Residues: CAGSLAGVVDEQYF.

This clonotype was detected only a few times. This rearrangement joins TRBV6-4 to TRBJ2-5; D remains ambiguous. The CDR3 length is 15 residues. Germline V gene lookup returns CDR1 MRHNA and CDR2 SNTAGT. The V gene lost 8 bases and the J gene lost 0 bases, with 16 bases spanning the gap. CDR3 DNA sequence: TGTGCCAGCTGCGTCAAGCCACAGTACCAAGAGACCCAGTACTTC. Translation: CASCVKPQYQETQYF.

On this clonotype: Given a much more abundant clone one base away, this may be a read error. This chain links TRBV20-1 with TRBJ1-1; TRBD1 might be the D (6 bases). The CDR3 totals 12 residues. CDR1 and CDR2 (germline): DFQATT, SNEGSKA (reference sequence). The chain's CDR3 is CSARGQGIIAFF. The CDR3 DNA reads as TGCAGTGCAAGAGGCCAGGGGATAATAGCTTTCTTT.

The V gene is TRBV25-1, the J gene TRBJ2-3; TRBD2 agrees at 8 bases. This CDR3 contains 15 residues. Trimming cost V 5 bases and J 4 bases; bases outside gene matches: 8. Germline loops: CDR1 MGHDK, CDR2 SYGVNS. CDR3 region: CASSQSGGYADTQYF. CDR3 bases: TGTGCCAGCAGTCAATCGGGAGGGTACGCAGATACGCAGTATTTT. The full variable domain, its missing parts supplied by reference TRBV25-1 and TRBJ2-3, is EADIYQTPRYLVIGTGKKITLECSQTMGHDKMYWYQQDPGMELHLIHYSYGVNSTEKGDLSSESTVSRIRTEHFPLTLESARPSHTSQYLCASSQSGGYADTQYFGPGTRLTVL.

This clonotype was observed many times. DNA of the CDR3: TGTGCCAGCAGCTTAGGGGACACCTCCTACGAGCAGTACTTC. Translated, it gives CASSLGDTSYEQYF. The chain is built from TRBV7-2 and TRBJ2-7; maybe TRBD1 (6 bases). The germline V gene has CDR1 SGHTA and CDR2 FQGNSA. The CDR3 is made up of 14 amino acids. The V and J ends lost 1 base and 0 bases respectively, with 7 bases between them.

In its sample, this clonotype was seen many times. J is TRBJ2-2 and V is TRBV5-4, with TRBD1 as a possible D gene (7 bases). Per the germline V gene, CDR1 is SGHNT and CDR2 is YYREEE (reference sequence). The CDR3 runs to 16 residues. V gave up 4 bases and J gave up 6 bases, with 19 bases separating them. The CDR3 loop is CASSREAGGIAGELFF. The CDR3 nucleotides are TGTGCCAGCAGCAGGGAGGCAGGGGGAATCGCCGGGGAGCTGTTTTTT. The variable domain in full, completed from reference TRBV5-4 and TRBJ2-2, reads ETGVTQSPTHLIKTRGQQVTLRCSSQSGHNTVSWYQQALGQGPQFIFQYYREEENGRGNFPPRFSGLQFPNYSSELNVNALELDDSALYLCASSREAGGIAGELFFGEGSRLTVL.

This sequence joins TRBV6-1 and TRBJ2-1, with a tentative D call TRBD2 (6 bases). This CDR3 comprises 15 residues. Deletions cut 8 bases from V and 7 bases from J, with 21 bases between. The germline gives CDR1 MNHNS, CDR2 SASEGT. CDR3 DNA sequence: TGTGCCAGCTGGACCGGGACTGCGCAGGGTAATGAGCAGTTCTTC. Translation gives CASWTGTAQGNEQFF.